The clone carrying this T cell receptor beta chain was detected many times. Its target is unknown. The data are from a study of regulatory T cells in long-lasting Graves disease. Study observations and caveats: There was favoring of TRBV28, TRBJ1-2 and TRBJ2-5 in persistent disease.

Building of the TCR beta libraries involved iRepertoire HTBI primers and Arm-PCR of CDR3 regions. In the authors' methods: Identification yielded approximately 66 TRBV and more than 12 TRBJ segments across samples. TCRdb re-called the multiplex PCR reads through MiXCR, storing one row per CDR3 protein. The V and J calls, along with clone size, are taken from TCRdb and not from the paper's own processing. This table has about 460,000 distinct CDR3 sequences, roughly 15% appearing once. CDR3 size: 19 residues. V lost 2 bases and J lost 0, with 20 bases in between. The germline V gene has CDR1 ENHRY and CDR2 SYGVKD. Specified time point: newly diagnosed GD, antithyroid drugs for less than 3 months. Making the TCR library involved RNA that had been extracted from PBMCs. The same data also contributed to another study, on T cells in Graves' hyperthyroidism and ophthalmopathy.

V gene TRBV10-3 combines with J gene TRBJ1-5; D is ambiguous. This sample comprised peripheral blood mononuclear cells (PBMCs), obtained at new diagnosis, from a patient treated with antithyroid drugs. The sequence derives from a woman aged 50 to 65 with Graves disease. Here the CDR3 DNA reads TGTGCCATCAGTGAGGGGTACAGTGGGATATGGAATAGCAATCAGCCCCAGCATTTT. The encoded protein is CAISEGYSGIWNSNQPQHF.